This T cell receptor (beta chain) was identified in a study of CD8+CD57+ T cells in acquired aplastic anemia. This CDR3 has 15 amino acids. The V gene end was trimmed by 3 bases and the J gene end by 3 bases; junction bases not matched to a gene: 6. The germline CDR1 and CDR2 sequences are SGHAT and FQDESV (reference sequence). Patients picked for sequencing had shown CD8+CD57+ cell expansion detected by flow cytometry. There was no therapy given to any patient before the blood sampling took place. The TCR beta profiling, which covered VDJ combination and CDR3 sequence, was carried out using genomic DNA as the template. Via MiXCR, TCRdb re-called the reads, giving one row per CDR3 protein. The sample records 170,000 or so distinct CDR3 sequences, 40% to 60% being singletons.

The chain recombines TRBV11-1 with TRBJ2-3; 7 bases line up with TRBD2. Sequenced material: sorted CD4+, CD8+, or CD8+CD57+ T cells (not recorded which) from PBMCs. The clonotype was recovered from a human donor with aplastic anemia. CDR3 protein: CASSLALAATDTQYF. In DNA, the CDR3 is TGTGCCAGCAGCTTGGCGCTAGCGGCTACAGATACGCAGTATTTT.